The 9 T cell receptor beta chains presented below share a single source sample, sequenced in a study of identical twins. TCRdb reanalysed the 5' RACE reads using MiXCR and keeps one entry per CDR3 protein. The repertoire holds some 560,000 distinct CDR3 sequences, with around 9.6% as singletons. The same sample was also studied in work on yellow fever vaccine responses in identical twins.

Sample: PBMCs. All receptors derive from a young woman in good health.

This clonotype was observed a few times. The chain has TRBV7-3 and TRBJ1-2; a weak D match, TRBD1 (5 bases). Germline CDR1 and CDR2: SGHTA and FQGTGA. Trimming cost V 5 bases and J 3 bases, with 13 bases left between them. The CDR3 covers 14 residues. The CDR3 sequence is CASSNGGADYGYTF. The CDR3 coding sequence is TGTGCCAGCAGCAACGGCGGGGCGGACTATGGCTACACCTTC. Full variable domain (outside the CDR3, taken from reference TRBV7-3 and TRBJ1-2): GAGVSQTPSNKVTEKGKYVELRCDPISGHTALYWYRQSLGQGPEFLIYFQGTGAADDSGLPNDRFFAVRPEGSVSTLKIQRTERGDSAVYLCASSNGGADYGYTFGSGTRLTVV.

This clonotype was observed a few times. The chain joins TRBV20-1 to TRBJ1-1; D remains unclear. This CDR3 has 13 residues. Trimming took off 3 bases at V and 0 bases at J, with 8 bases between the two ends. The V gene's germline CDR1 is DFQATT and CDR2 SNEGSKA (reference sequence). CDR3 coding DNA: TGCAGTGCTAGTTATTCAGTGAACACTGAAGCTTTCTTT. This gives the protein CSASYSVNTEAFF.

The rearrangement joins TRBV10-3 to TRBJ2-7; no firm D call. Germline CDR1 is ENHRY and CDR2 is SYGVKD. V was trimmed by 2 bases and J by 0 bases, leaving 8 bases between them. The CDR3 is 14 amino acids. The CDR3 protein is CAISEPTASYEQYF. The CDR3 coding sequence is TGTGCCATCAGTGAGCCAACGGCCTCCTACGAGCAGTACTTC.

The table lists this clonotype with a few counts. This rearrangement joins TRBV3-1 to TRBJ2-3; D is perhaps TRBD2 (7 bases). The CDR3 covers 15 residues. V was clipped by 7 bases and J by 4 bases, with 18 bases between them. Germline V gene lookup returns CDR1 LGHDT and CDR2 YNNKEL (reference sequence). DNA for the CDR3: TGTGCCAGCACCCGGGGGGACACATGGGCAGATACGCAGTATTTT. Amino acids: CASTRGDTWADTQYF.

This rearrangement joins TRBV18 to TRBJ2-5, with TRBD1 identical over 7 bases. Germline loops: CDR1 KGHSH, CDR2 LQKENI. This CDR3 spans 17 amino acids. Trimming at V came to 5 bases and at J to 2 bases, leaving 14 bases not matched to a gene. DNA for the CDR3: TGTGCCAGCTCAGACCGATACAGGGGACCCGGACAAGAGACCCAGTACTTC. This codes for CASSDRYRGPGQETQYF.

The rearrangement joins TRBV6-1 to TRBJ2-1; TRBD2 agrees at 8 bases. The germline gives CDR1 MNHNS, CDR2 SASEGT. CDR3 length equals 14 residues. Germline trimming cut 10 bases from V and 2 bases from J; bases unmatched to any gene: 7. The CDR3: CATRGGRTYNEQFF. CDR3 coding DNA: TGTGCCACTAGGGGCGGGAGGACCTACAATGAGCAGTTCTTC.

This clonotype occurred many times. The chain employs TRBV7-8 and TRBJ1-1, with D possibly being TRBD1 (6 bases). The germline V gene has CDR1 SGHVS and CDR2 FQNEAQ. The V gene lost 2 bases and the J gene lost 4 bases, with 11 bases spanning the gap. The CDR3 is 14 residues long. In DNA form, the CDR3 reads TGTGCCAGCAGCTTATCGGGACAAATCACTGAAGCTTTCTTT. Translation gives CASSLSGQITEAFF.

This clonotype was recorded a few times. The chain couples TRBV20-1 to TRBJ2-3; tentative D call: TRBD2 (5 bases). The V gene's germline CDR1 is DFQATT and CDR2 SNEGSKA (reference sequence). This CDR3 spans 13 amino acids. V lost 6 bases, J lost 0 bases, and 10 bases lay in between. CDR3 loop: CSAVLESTDTQYF. As DNA, the CDR3 is TGCAGTGCCGTACTAGAAAGCACAGATACGCAGTATTTT.

The CDR3 protein is CATSDRSTSGIPPDEQFF. The CDR3, as DNA: TGTGCCACCAGTGACCGCTCGACTAGCGGGATTCCCCCGGATGAGCAGTTCTTC. The chain couples TRBV24-1 to TRBJ2-1; 11 nucleotides line up with TRBD2. J was trimmed by 8 bases and V by 4 bases; bases with no gene match: 15. This CDR3 spans 18 amino acids. Per germline, CDR1 KGHDR and CDR2 SFDVKD.